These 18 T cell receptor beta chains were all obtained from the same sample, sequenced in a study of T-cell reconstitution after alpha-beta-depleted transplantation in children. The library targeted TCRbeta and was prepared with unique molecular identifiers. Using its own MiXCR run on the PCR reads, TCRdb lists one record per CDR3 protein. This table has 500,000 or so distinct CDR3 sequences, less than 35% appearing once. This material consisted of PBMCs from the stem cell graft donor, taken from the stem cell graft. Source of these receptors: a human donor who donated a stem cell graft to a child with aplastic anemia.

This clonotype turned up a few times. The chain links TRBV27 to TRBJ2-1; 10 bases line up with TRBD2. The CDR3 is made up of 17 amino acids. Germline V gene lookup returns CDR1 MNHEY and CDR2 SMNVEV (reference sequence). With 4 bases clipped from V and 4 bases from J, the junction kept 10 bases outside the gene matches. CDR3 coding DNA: TGTGCCAGCAGTTCGAGAGGACTAGCGGTCCTTTACAATGAGCAGTTCTTC. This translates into CASSSRGLAVLYNEQFF.

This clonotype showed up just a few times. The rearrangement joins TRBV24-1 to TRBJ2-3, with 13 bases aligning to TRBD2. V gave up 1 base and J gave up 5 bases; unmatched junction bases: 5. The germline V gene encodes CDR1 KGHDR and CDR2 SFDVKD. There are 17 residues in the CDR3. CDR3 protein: CATSDLGTSGKGDTQYF. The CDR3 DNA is TGTGCCACCAGTGATTTAGGGACTAGCGGGAAGGGAGATACGCAGTATTTT.

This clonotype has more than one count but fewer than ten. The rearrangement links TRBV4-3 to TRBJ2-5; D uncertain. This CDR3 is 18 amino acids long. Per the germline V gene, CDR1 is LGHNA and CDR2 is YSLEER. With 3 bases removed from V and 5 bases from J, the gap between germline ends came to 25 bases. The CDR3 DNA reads TGCGCCAGCAGCCATGACCTACCAGTCGAGAGATTTGAGGAGACCCAGTACTTC. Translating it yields CASSHDLPVERFEETQYF.

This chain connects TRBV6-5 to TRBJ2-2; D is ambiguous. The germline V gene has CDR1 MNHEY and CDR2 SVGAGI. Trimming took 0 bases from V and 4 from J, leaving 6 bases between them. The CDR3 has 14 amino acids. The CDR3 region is CASSYSSRTGELFF. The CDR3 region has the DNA TGTGCCAGCAGTTACTCGTCCCGCACCGGGGAGCTGTTTTTT.

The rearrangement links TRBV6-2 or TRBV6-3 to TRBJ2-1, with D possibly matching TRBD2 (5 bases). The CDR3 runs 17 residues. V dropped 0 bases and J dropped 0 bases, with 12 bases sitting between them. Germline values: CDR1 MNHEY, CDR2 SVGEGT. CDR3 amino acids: CASSYSVSGSSYNEQFF. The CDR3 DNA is TGTGCCAGCAGTTACTCAGTGTCGGGGAGCTCCTACAATGAGCAGTTCTTC.

CDR3 sequence: CASSQGAGSSYNEQFF. The CDR3 nucleotides are TGCGCCAGCAGCCAGGGAGCGGGGAGCTCCTACAATGAGCAGTTCTTC. The chain has TRBV4-3 and TRBJ2-1; 7 nucleotides line up with TRBD2. The junction had 5 bases not matched to a gene; V was cut back by 3 bases and J by 0 bases. Per the germline V gene, CDR1 is LGHNA and CDR2 is YSLEER. The CDR3 is 16 amino acids.

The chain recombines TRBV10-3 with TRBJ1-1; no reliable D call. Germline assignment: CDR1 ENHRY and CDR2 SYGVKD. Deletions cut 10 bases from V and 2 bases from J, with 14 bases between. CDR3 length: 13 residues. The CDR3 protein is CATFEQINTEAFF. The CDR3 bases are TGTGCCACCTTCGAGCAGATAAACACTGAAGCTTTCTTT.

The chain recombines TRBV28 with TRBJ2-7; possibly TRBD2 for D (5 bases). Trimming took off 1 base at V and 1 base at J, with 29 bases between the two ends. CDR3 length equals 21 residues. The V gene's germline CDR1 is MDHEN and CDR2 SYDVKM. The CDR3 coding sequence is TGTGCCAGCAGTTTATCCCCCGACTATCACCCGGACGAGGTGACGTCCTACGAGCAGTACTTC. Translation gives CASSLSPDYHPDEVTSYEQYF. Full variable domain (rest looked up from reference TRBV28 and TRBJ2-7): DVKVTQSSRYLVKRTGEKVFLECVQDMDHENMFWYRQDPGLGLRLIYFSYDVKMKEKGDIPEGYSVSREKKERFSLILESASTNQTSMYLCASSLSPDYHPDEVTSYEQYFGPGTRLTVT.

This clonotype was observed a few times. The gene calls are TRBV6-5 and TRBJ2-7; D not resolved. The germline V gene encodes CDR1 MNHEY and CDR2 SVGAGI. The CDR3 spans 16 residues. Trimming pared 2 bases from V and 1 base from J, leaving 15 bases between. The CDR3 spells CASSYRPFGVSYEQYV. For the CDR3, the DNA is TGTGCCAGCAGTTACCGACCGTTTGGCGTTTCCTACGAGCAGTACGTC.

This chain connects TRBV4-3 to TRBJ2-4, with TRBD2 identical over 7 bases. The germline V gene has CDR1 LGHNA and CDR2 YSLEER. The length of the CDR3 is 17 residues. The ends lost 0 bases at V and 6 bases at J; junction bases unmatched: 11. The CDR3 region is CASSQEWLGGGSNIQYF. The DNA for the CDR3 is TGCGCCAGCAGCCAAGAGTGGTTGGGGGGAGGGTCAAACATTCAGTACTTC.

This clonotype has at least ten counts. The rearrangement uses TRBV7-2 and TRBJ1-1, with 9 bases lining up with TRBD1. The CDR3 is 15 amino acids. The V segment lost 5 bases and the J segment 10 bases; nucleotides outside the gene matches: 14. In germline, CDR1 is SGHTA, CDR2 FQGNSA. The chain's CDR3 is CASSITGGASVGAFF. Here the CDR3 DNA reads TGTGCCAGCAGCATTACAGGGGGCGCCTCGGTTGGAGCTTTCTTT.

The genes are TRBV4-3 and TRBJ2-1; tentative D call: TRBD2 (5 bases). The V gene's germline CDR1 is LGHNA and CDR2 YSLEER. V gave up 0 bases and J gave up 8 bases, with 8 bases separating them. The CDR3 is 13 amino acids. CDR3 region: CASSQDEGDEQFF. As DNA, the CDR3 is TGCGCCAGCAGCCAAGATGAGGGAGATGAGCAGTTCTTC.

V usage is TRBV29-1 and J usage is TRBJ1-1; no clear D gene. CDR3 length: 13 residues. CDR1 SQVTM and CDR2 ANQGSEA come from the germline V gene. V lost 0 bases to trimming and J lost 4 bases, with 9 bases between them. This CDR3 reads CSVEEVLGTEAFF. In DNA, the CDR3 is TGCAGCGTTGAAGAGGTCCTAGGCACTGAAGCTTTCTTT.

In DNA, the CDR3 is TGCGCCAGCAGCCAACCGGGACAGGGGGAAATTGGTTATGGCTACACCTTC. Protein sequence: CASSQPGQGEIGYGYTF. The chain joins TRBV4-3 to TRBJ1-2, with 11 bases identical to TRBD1. This CDR3 has 17 amino acids. The V gene's germline CDR1 is LGHNA and CDR2 YSLEER. With 2 bases clipped from V and 5 bases from J, the junction kept 10 bases outside the gene matches.

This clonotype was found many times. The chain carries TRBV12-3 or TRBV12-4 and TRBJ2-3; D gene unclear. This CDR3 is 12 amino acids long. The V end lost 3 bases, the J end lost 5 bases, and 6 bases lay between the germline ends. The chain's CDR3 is CASSLRRDTQYF. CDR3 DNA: TGTGCCAGCAGTTTGCGGCGAGATACGCAGTATTTT.

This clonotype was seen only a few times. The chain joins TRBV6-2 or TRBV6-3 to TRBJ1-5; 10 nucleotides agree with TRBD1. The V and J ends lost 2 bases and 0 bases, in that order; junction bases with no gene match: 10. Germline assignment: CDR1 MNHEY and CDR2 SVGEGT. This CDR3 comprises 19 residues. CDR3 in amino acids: CASSYTAGTGESSNQPQHF. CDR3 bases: TGTGCCAGCAGTTACACGGCCGGGACAGGGGAGAGTAGCAATCAGCCCCAGCATTTT.

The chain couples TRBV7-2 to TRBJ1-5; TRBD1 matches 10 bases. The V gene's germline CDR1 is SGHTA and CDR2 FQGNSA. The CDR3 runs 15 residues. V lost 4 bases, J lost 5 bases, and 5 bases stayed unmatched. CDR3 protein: CASSSGQGVHQPQHF. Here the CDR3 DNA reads TGTGCCAGCAGCTCTGGACAGGGGGTCCATCAGCCCCAGCATTTT. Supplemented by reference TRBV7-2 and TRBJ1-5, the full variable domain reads GAGVSQSPSNKVTEKGKDVELRCDPISGHTALYWYRQSLGQGLEFLIYFQGNSAPDKSGLPSDRFSAERTGGSVSTLTIQRTQQEDSAVYLCASSSGQGVHQPQHFGDGTRLSIL.

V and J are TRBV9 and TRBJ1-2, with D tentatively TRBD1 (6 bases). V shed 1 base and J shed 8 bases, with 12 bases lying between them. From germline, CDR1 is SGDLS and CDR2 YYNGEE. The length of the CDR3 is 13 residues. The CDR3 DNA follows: TGTGCCAGCAGCGTACAGGGGTTTCAAGGCTACACCTTC. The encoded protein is CASSVQGFQGYTF.